This is a list of T cell receptor beta chains from one sample in a study of Ad26.COV2.S vaccination and SARS-CoV-2 variants. Libraries were prepared by immunoSEQ multiplex PCR; TCRdb keeps only in-frame clonotypes and omits some of them. The profile covers roughly 680,000 clones, with roughly 90% appearing a single time and around 1.5% taken by the ten largest. The sample consisted of peripheral blood, taken in a trial of Ad26.COV2.S vaccine versus placebo. Receptors were obtained from a person between 18 and 59 years old who received the Ad26.COV2.S COVID-19 vaccine or a placebo. The CDR3 runs from the conserved cysteine through the conserved F or W. D genes are given only for firm matches. Some rows have no size entry. The others give once, few or many, or a class for an expanded clone.

V: TRBV25-1; D: .; size: .; J: TRBJ2-3; CDR3: CASSRPGFQSTTDTQYF; DNA: TGTGCCAGCAGTCGGCCGGGATTTCAATCGACCACAGATACGCAGTATTTT
V: TRBV21-1; D: .; size: .; J: TRBJ2-7; CDR3: CASSSDPRASYEQYF; DNA: TGTGCCAGCAGCAGTGATCCCCGGGCTTCCTACGAGCAGTACTTC
V: TRBV10-3; D: TRBD2; size: once; J: TRBJ2-1; CDR3: CAISANHQDGRDEQFF; DNA: TGTGCCATCAGTGCCAATCACCAGGACGGGAGGGATGAGCAGTTCTTC
V: TRBV6-7; D: .; size: .; J: TRBJ2-7; CDR3: CASSYSPAPAAAYEQYF; DNA: TGTGCCAGCAGTTACTCCCCCGCCCCCGCGGCGGCCTACGAGCAGTACTTC
V: TRBV2; D: .; size: .; J: TRBJ2-3; CDR3: CASSIRGSTDTQYF; DNA: TGTGCCAGCAGTATCAGGGGATCCACAGATACGCAGTATTTT
V: TRBV7-2; D: .; size: once; J: TRBJ2-4; CDR3: CASSLEGNKDIQYF; DNA: TGTGCCAGCAGCTTAGAGGGAAACAAAGACATTCAGTACTTC
V: TRBV19; D: TRBD2; size: .; J: TRBJ2-3; CDR3: CASSLAGGNTDTQYF; DNA: TGTGCCAGTAGTTTAGCGGGAGGGAATACAGATACGCAGTATTTT
V: TRBV18; D: TRBD1; size: .; J: TRBJ1-6; CDR3: CASSLGTASPLHF; DNA: TGTGCCAGCTCACTTGGGACAGCTTCACCCCTCCACTTT
V: TRBV12-5; D: .; size: .; J: TRBJ1-5; CDR3: CASGLTGNQPQHF; DNA: TGTGCTAGTGGCCTTACTGGGAATCAGCCCCAGCATTTT
V: TRBV10-3; D: .; size: .; J: TRBJ2-7; CDR3: CAISESGQKDTYEQYF; DNA: TGTGCCATCAGTGAGTCTGGGCAGAAGGACACTTACGAGCAGTACTTC
V: TRBV6-2/TRBV6-3; D: .; size: .; J: TRBJ1-1; CDR3: CASSYVQGSAEAFF; DNA: TGTGCCAGCAGTTACGTGCAGGGGAGCGCTGAAGCTTTCTTT
V: TRBV18; D: .; size: few; J: TRBJ2-7; CDR3: CASSDTGFSSYEQYF; DNA: TGTGCCAGCTCAGACACAGGGTTCAGCTCCTACGAGCAGTACTTC
V: TRBV7-2; D: TRBD2; size: .; J: TRBJ2-7; CDR3: CASSFLAGGTEQYF; DNA: TGTGCCAGCAGCTTCCTAGCGGGGGGGACCGAGCAGTACTTC
V: TRBV20-1; D: TRBD1; size: .; J: TRBJ2-7; CDR3: CSASSGQTYEQYF; DNA: TGCAGTGCTAGTTCGGGACAGACGTACGAGCAGTACTTC
V: TRBV5-6; D: .; size: .; J: TRBJ2-7; CDR3: CASSLGGSEQYF; DNA: TGTGCCAGCAGCTTGGGGGGTTCCGAGCAGTACTTC
V: TRBV18; D: .; size: .; J: TRBJ2-3; CDR3: CASSPPMEGTQYF; DNA: TGTGCCAGCTCACCACCAATGGAGGGAACGCAGTATTTT
V: TRBV5-1; D: TRBD2; size: .; J: TRBJ2-5; CDR3: CASSVEGGLPETQYF; DNA: TGCGCCAGCAGCGTCGAGGGAGGGCTCCCAGAGACCCAGTACTTC
V: TRBV4-3; D: TRBD1; size: .; J: TRBJ1-6; CDR3: CASSQATGARGSPLHF; DNA: TGCGCCAGCAGCCAGGCTACAGGGGCAAGAGGTTCACCCCTCCACTTT
V: TRBV19; D: TRBD2; size: .; J: TRBJ2-1; CDR3: CASSVAGAVIYNEQFF; DNA: TGTGCCAGTAGTGTAGCGGGAGCTGTGATTTACAATGAGCAGTTCTTC
V: TRBV2; D: .; size: .; J: TRBJ2-7; CDR3: CAKNRGVEQYF; DNA: TGTGCCAAGAATAGAGGGGTCGAGCAGTACTTC
V: TRBV14; D: .; size: .; J: TRBJ2-7; CDR3: CASSNRVPGNEQYF; DNA: TGTGCCAGCAGCAACAGGGTTCCCGGGAACGAGCAGTACTTC
V: TRBV19; D: TRBD2; size: .; J: TRBJ2-1; CDR3: CASSIIAGLYNEQFF; DNA: TGTGCCAGTAGTATAATAGCGGGGCTGTACAATGAGCAGTTCTTC
V: TRBV5-1; D: .; size: .; J: TRBJ2-6; CDR3: CASSLAANTPGANVLTF; DNA: TGCGCCAGCAGCTTGGCGGCCAACACCCCTGGGGCCAACGTCCTGACTTTC
V: TRBV3-1/TRBV3-2; D: .; size: .; J: TRBJ2-3; CDR3: CASSQTFPEEGARDTQYF; DNA: TGTGCCAGCAGCCAGACTTTTCCGGAGGAGGGGGCACGAGATACGCAGTATTTT
V: TRBV19; D: TRBD2; size: .; J: TRBJ2-1; CDR3: CASMTSGSYEQFF; DNA: TGTGCCAGTATGACTAGCGGGAGTTATGAGCAGTTCTTC
V: TRBV30; D: .; size: .; J: TRBJ1-1; CDR3: CAWSVQVMNTEAFF; DNA: TGTGCCTGGAGTGTTCAGGTCATGAACACTGAAGCTTTCTTT
V: TRBV5-1; D: .; size: once; J: TRBJ1-6; CDR3: CASREYNSPLHF; DNA: TGCGCCAGCAGAGAGTATAATTCACCCCTCCACTTT
V: TRBV7-8; D: TRBD1; size: .; J: TRBJ1-1; CDR3: CASSLYGTANTEAFF; DNA: TGTGCCAGCAGCCTTTACGGGACAGCGAACACTGAAGCTTTCTTT
V: TRBV6-2/TRBV6-3; D: .; size: .; J: TRBJ1-5; CDR3: CASSYSGATKPQHF; DNA: TGTGCCAGCAGTTACTCAGGGGCCACAAAGCCCCAGCATTTT
V: TRBV27; D: .; size: .; J: TRBJ2-2; CDR3: CASSLRGTGELFF; DNA: TGTGCCAGCAGTTTACGGGGCACCGGGGAGCTGTTTTTT
V: TRBV3-1/TRBV3-2; D: TRBD1; size: .; J: TRBJ1-3; CDR3: CASSPWTGDGSTGNTIYF; DNA: TGTGCCAGCAGCCCTTGGACAGGGGATGGGTCTACTGGAAACACCATATATTTT
V: TRBV20-1; D: .; size: .; J: TRBJ2-7; CDR3: CSAESSYEQYF; DNA: TGCAGTGCGGAATCCTCCTACGAGCAGTACTTC
V: TRBV3-1/TRBV3-2; D: .; size: once; J: TRBJ1-1; CDR3: CASSQLTGAEAFF; DNA: TGTGCCAGCAGCCAACTGACAGGAGCTGAAGCTTTCTTT
V: TRBV25-1; D: .; size: once; J: TRBJ2-1; CDR3: CASSDEGTGNYNEQFF; DNA: TGTGCCAGCAGTGACGAAGGTACTGGAAACTACAATGAGCAGTTCTTC
V: TRBV2; D: .; size: .; J: TRBJ2-5; CDR3: CASCGTGRETQYF; DNA: TGTGCCAGCTGTGGAACAGGGAGGGAGACCCAGTACTTC
V: TRBV30; D: .; size: .; J: TRBJ1-1; CDR3: CAWSATDWGLGWNTEAFF; DNA: TGTGCCTGGAGTGCCACGGATTGGGGGTTGGGATGGAACACTGAAGCTTTCTTT
V: TRBV6-1; D: .; size: .; J: TRBJ2-6; CDR3: CASSEQPGSSGANVLTF; DNA: TGTGCCAGCAGTGAACAGCCAGGGAGCTCTGGGGCCAACGTCCTGACTTTC